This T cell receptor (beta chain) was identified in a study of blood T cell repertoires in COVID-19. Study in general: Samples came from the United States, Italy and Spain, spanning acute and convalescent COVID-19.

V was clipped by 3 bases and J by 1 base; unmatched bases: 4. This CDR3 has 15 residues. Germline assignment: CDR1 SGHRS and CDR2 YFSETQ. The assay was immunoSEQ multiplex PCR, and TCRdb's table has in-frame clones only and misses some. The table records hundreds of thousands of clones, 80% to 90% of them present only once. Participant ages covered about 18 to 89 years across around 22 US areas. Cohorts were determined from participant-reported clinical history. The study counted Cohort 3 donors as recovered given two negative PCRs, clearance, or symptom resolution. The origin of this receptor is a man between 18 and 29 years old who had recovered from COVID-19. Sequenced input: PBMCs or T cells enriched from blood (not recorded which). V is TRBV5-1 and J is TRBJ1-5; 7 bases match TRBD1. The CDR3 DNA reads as TGCGCCAGCAGCTACAGGGGTGAAAGCAATCAGCCCCAGCATTTT. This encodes CASSYRGESNQPQHF. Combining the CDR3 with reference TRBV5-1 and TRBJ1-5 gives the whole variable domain KAGVTQTPRYLIKTRGQQVTLSCSPISGHRSVSWYQQTPGQGLQFLFEYFSETQRNKGNFPGRFSGRQFSNSRSEMNVSTLELGDSALYLCASSYRGESNQPQHFGDGTRLSIL.